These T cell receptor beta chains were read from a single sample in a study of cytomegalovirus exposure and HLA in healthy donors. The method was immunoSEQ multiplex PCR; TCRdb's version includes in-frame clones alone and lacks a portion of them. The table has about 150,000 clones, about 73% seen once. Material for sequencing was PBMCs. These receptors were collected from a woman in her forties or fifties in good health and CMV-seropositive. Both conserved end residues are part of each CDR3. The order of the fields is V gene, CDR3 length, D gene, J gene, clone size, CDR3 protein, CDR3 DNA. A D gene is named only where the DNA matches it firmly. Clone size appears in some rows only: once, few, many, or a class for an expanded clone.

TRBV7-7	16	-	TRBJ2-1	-	CASSRSGTFSYNEQFF	TGTGCTAGCAGCCGGTCCGGGACTTTCTCCTACAATGAGCAGTTCTTC
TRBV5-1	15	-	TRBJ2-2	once	CASSRPVTGTGELFF	TGCGCCAGCAGCAGGCCCGTGACAGGCACCGGGGAGCTGTTTTTT
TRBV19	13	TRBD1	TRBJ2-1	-	CASKGTGGDEQFF	TGTGCCAGTAAAGGGACAGGCGGGGATGAGCAGTTCTTC
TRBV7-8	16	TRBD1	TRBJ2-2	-	CASSLAVTGETGELFF	TGTGCCAGCAGCTTAGCGGTGACAGGGGAGACCGGGGAGCTGTTTTTT
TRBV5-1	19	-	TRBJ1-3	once	CASSFTPTSPSLSGNTIYF	TGCGCCAGCAGCTTTACCCCCACATCACCCTCTCTCTCTGGAAACACCATATATTTT
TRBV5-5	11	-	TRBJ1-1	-	CASSLDTEAFF	TGTGCCAGCAGCCTCGACACTGAAGCTTTCTTT
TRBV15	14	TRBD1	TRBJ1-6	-	CATSKQGGHSPLHF	TGTGCCACCAGCAAGCAGGGGGGCCATTCACCCCTCCACTTT
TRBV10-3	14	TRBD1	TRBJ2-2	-	CAISGTGVTGELFF	TGTGCCATCAGTGGAACAGGGGTCACCGGGGAGCTGTTTTTT
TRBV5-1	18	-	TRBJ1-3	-	CASSLNFNSGPVGNTIYF	TGCGCCAGCAGCTTGAACTTTAACTCAGGGCCTGTGGGAAACACCATATATTTT
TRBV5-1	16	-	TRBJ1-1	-	CASSYAQGSRNTEAFF	TGCGCCAGCAGTTATGCACAGGGTTCGCGGAACACTGAAGCTTTCTTT
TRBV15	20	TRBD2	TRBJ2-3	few	CATSTPRRGVAGGGTDTQYF	TGTGCCACCAGCACCCCCCGACGAGGAGTAGCGGGGGGGGGCACAGATACGCAGTATTTT
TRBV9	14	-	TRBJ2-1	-	CASSVEPLGGEQFF	TGTGCCAGCAGCGTAGAACCCCTAGGGGGAGAGCAGTTCTTC
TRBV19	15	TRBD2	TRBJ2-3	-	CASSIGLAHTDTQYF	TGTGCCAGTAGTATCGGACTAGCCCACACAGATACGCAGTATTTT
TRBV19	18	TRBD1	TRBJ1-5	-	CASSQAGTGKWVGQPQHF	TGTGCCAGTAGTCAGGCCGGGACAGGGAAATGGGTCGGACAGCCCCAGCATTTT
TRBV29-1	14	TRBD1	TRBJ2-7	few	CSEPHRGLSYEQYF	TGCAGCGAGCCACACAGGGGTCTTTCCTACGAGCAGTACTTC
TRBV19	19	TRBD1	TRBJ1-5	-	CASSILPGTGNWENQPQHF	TGTGCCAGTAGTATACTACCGGGGACAGGGAACTGGGAAAATCAGCCCCAGCATTTT
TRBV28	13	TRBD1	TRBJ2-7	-	CASTTGYPYEQYF	TGTGCCAGCACGACAGGGTACCCCTACGAGCAGTACTTC
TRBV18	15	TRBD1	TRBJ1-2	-	CASSAGQGRSYGYTF	TGTGCCAGCTCGGCTGGACAGGGGAGGAGCTATGGCTACACCTTC
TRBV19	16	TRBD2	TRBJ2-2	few	CASRDLAGGVSGELFF	TGTGCCAGTAGAGACCTAGCGGGAGGAGTTAGCGGGGAGCTGTTTTTT